The rows below give T cell receptor beta chains drawn from one sample of a study of tumor and adjacent non-tumor tissue in lung cancer. TCRdb re-called the multiplex PCR reads through MiXCR, storing one row per CDR3 protein. The top ten hold under 20% of the sample, which has tens of thousands of distinct CDR3 sequences, around 67% seen once. The material sequenced was distant non-tumor lung tissue. The receptors stem from a woman aged 40-49 years with non-small cell lung cancer. CDR3s include the opening cysteine and the closing phenylalanine or tryptophan. The D gene is left open where the match is weak. Rows give clone size only sometimes, using once, few, many, or a class for an expanded clone.

clone size: .
J gene: TRBJ2-3
D gene: .
V gene: TRBV7-9
CDR3 protein: CASSFATSNLPQYF
CDR3 DNA: TGTGCCAGCAGCTTCGCTACTAGCAATCTGCCCCAGTATTTT

clone size: .
J gene: TRBJ2-5
D gene: .
V gene: TRBV4-1
CDR3 protein: CASSQYRDGVETQYF
CDR3 DNA: TGCGCCAGCAGCCAATATCGGGACGGGGTTGAGACCCAGTACTTC

clone size: .
J gene: TRBJ2-1
D gene: .
V gene: TRBV12-3/TRBV12-4
CDR3 protein: CASTDPDGGRAKVVYNGQCF
CDR3 DNA: TGTGCCAGCACCGACCCCGACGGGGGGCGGGCAAAGGTGGTCTACAATGGGCAGTGCTTC

clone size: .
J gene: TRBJ2-3
D gene: TRBD2
V gene: TRBV11-1
CDR3 protein: CTSSSIAGGSGDMQYF
CDR3 DNA: TGTACCAGCAGTTCCATAGCGGGGGGCAGTGGAGATATGCAGTATTTT

clone size: many
J gene: TRBJ1-5
D gene: .
V gene: TRBV30
CDR3 protein: CAWASGNQPQHF
CDR3 DNA: TGTGCCTGGGCCTCGGGCAATCAGCCCCAGCATTTT

clone size: .
J gene: TRBJ2-7
D gene: .
V gene: TRBV28
CDR3 protein: CASSSPTGTRYEQYF
CDR3 DNA: TGTGCCAGTAGTTCCCCCACCGGGACCAGGTACGAGCAGTACTTC

clone size: .
J gene: TRBJ1-1
D gene: .
V gene: TRBV20-1
CDR3 protein: CSAHKVTEAFF
CDR3 DNA: TGCAGTGCACACAAGGTTACTGAAGCTTTCTTT

clone size: .
J gene: TRBJ1-1
D gene: .
V gene: TRBV11-1
CDR3 protein: CASSDILNTEVFF
CDR3 DNA: TGTGCCAGCAGCGACATACTGAACACTGAAGTTTTCTTT

clone size: .
J gene: TRBJ1-1
D gene: .
V gene: TRBV2
CDR3 protein: CASSVGQNTKAFF
CDR3 DNA: TGTGCCAGCAGTGTCGGGCAGAACACTAAAGCTTTCTTT

clone size: .
J gene: TRBJ2-5
D gene: .
V gene: TRBV24-1
CDR3 protein: CATSDQAAQETQYF
CDR3 DNA: TGTGCCACCAGTGATCAGGCAGCACAAGAGACCCAGTACTTC

clone size: .
J gene: TRBJ2-5
D gene: TRBD2
V gene: TRBV5-4
CDR3 protein: CTSSAISSAGGGETQYF
CDR3 DNA: TGTACCAGCAGCGCCATAAGCTCAGCGGGAGGGGGGGAGACCCAGTACTTC

clone size: .
J gene: TRBJ2-5
D gene: .
V gene: TRBV11-2
CDR3 protein: CASSSQRETQYF
CDR3 DNA: TGTGCCAGTAGCTCCCAGAGGGAGACTCAGTACTTC

clone size: .
J gene: TRBJ1-2
D gene: TRBD1
V gene: TRBV11-2
CDR3 protein: CASSSPQGAYGYTF
CDR3 DNA: TGTGCCAGCAGTTCGCCTCAGGGGGCCTATGGTTACACCTTC

clone size: .
J gene: TRBJ2-3
D gene: .
V gene: TRBV6-1
CDR3 protein: CASSEDPEGPQIHSIF
CDR3 DNA: TGTGCCAGCAGTGAAGACCCGGAGGGACCACAGATACACAGTATTTTT

clone size: medium-sized
J gene: TRBJ2-1
D gene: TRBD1
V gene: TRBV11-1
CDR3 protein: CASSSRGRGDEQFF
CDR3 DNA: TGTGCCAGCAGCTCCAGGGGGCGCGGGGATGAGCAGTTCTTC

clone size: .
J gene: TRBJ2-1
D gene: .
V gene: TRBV12-3/TRBV12-4
CDR3 protein: CASSSIGAPYNEQFF
CDR3 DNA: TGTGCCAGCAGTTCCATTGGGGCCCCCTACAATGAGCAGTTTTTC

clone size: many
J gene: TRBJ1-1
D gene: TRBD1
V gene: TRBV20-1
CDR3 protein: CSADQGAAEAFF
CDR3 DNA: TGCAGTGCAGATCAGGGGGCCGCTGAAGCTTTCTTT

clone size: many
J gene: TRBJ2-3
D gene: .
V gene: TRBV6-1
CDR3 protein: CASTSALRSDTQYF
CDR3 DNA: TGTGCCAGCACCTCCGCACTTAGGTCAGATACGCAGTATTTT

clone size: medium-sized
J gene: TRBJ2-7
D gene: TRBD2
V gene: TRBV11-2
CDR3 protein: CASSLGGGYSYEQYF
CDR3 DNA: TGTGCCAGCAGCTTGGGCGGGGGATACTCCTACGAGCAGTACTTC

clone size: medium-sized
J gene: TRBJ2-1
D gene: .
V gene: TRBV6-5
CDR3 protein: CASSGDGNYNEQFF
CDR3 DNA: TGTGCCAGCAGCGGGGACGGAAACTACAATGAGCAGTTCTTC

clone size: medium-sized
J gene: TRBJ1-2
D gene: TRBD1
V gene: TRBV6-6
CDR3 protein: CASSSRDRGTGGYTF
CDR3 DNA: TGTGCCAGCAGCTCACGGGACAGGGGGACGGGAGGCTACACCTTC

clone size: many
J gene: TRBJ1-2
D gene: TRBD1
V gene: TRBV12-3/TRBV12-4
CDR3 protein: CASSPYDRGYGYTF
CDR3 DNA: TGTGCCAGCAGTCCCTATGACAGGGGCTATGGCTACACCTTC

clone size: .
J gene: TRBJ2-1
D gene: .
V gene: TRBV28
CDR3 protein: CASSWRAYSSYHEQFF
CDR3 DNA: TGTGCCAGCAGTTGGAGGGCCTACAGCTCCTACCATGAGCAGTTTTTC

clone size: many
J gene: TRBJ2-5
D gene: .
V gene: TRBV5-1
CDR3 protein: CASSFNSHQETQYF
CDR3 DNA: TGCGCCAGCAGCTTCAACAGCCACCAAGAGACCCAGTACTTC

clone size: few
J gene: TRBJ2-1
D gene: .
V gene: TRBV11-1
CDR3 protein: CASSLPITTYNEQFF
CDR3 DNA: TGTGCCAGCAGCTTACCAATCACAACGTACAATGAGCAGTTCTTC

clone size: .
J gene: TRBJ2-5
D gene: .
V gene: TRBV11-3
CDR3 protein: CARSLDTETQYF
CDR3 DNA: TGTGCTAGGAGCTTAGATACGGAGACCCAGTACTTC

clone size: many
J gene: TRBJ2-3
D gene: TRBD2
V gene: TRBV7-9
CDR3 protein: CASSSPSGGTTDTQYF
CDR3 DNA: TGTGCCAGCAGCTCCCCTAGCGGGGGGACCACAGATACGCAGTATTTT

clone size: .
J gene: TRBJ1-4
D gene: .
V gene: TRBV5-6
CDR3 protein: CASSLGVGTVEKLFF
CDR3 DNA: TGTGCCAGCAGCTTAGGGGTTGGGACTGTTGAAAAACTGTTTTTT

clone size: .
J gene: TRBJ2-5
D gene: TRBD2
V gene: TRBV13
CDR3 protein: CASSLGGLGVETQYF
CDR3 DNA: TGTGCCAGCAGCTTAGGGGGACTAGGGGTAGAGACCCAGTACTTC

clone size: .
J gene: TRBJ2-3
D gene: .
V gene: TRBV11-2
CDR3 protein: CASGSQGADTQYF
CDR3 DNA: TGTGCCAGCGGTTCTCAGGGAGCAGATACGCAGTATTTT

clone size: .
J gene: TRBJ2-1
D gene: TRBD1
V gene: TRBV4-1
CDR3 protein: CASTTTGRGIEQFF
CDR3 DNA: TGCGCCAGCACCACGACAGGGCGCGGCATTGAGCAGTTCTTC

clone size: few
J gene: TRBJ2-4
D gene: TRBD1
V gene: TRBV5-1
CDR3 protein: CASSGQPKNIQYF
CDR3 DNA: TGCGCCAGCTCGGGACAGCCCAAAAACATTCAGTACTTC

clone size: .
J gene: TRBJ2-7
D gene: .
V gene: TRBV29-1
CDR3 protein: CNPLVQDSTVRF
CDR3 DNA: TGCAACCCGTTAGTACAGGACAGTACAGTGAGGTTC

clone size: .
J gene: TRBJ2-5
D gene: .
V gene: TRBV6-6
CDR3 protein: CASGYRDGQTQYF
CDR3 DNA: TGTGCCAGCGGTTACAGGGACGGGCAGACCCAGTACTTT

clone size: .
J gene: TRBJ1-3
D gene: .
V gene: TRBV28
CDR3 protein: CASSWGDIPGFSGNTIYF
CDR3 DNA: TGTGCCAGCAGTTGGGGTGACATCCCGGGTTTCTCTGGAAACACCATATATTTT

clone size: .
J gene: TRBJ2-1
D gene: TRBD2
V gene: TRBV5-1
CDR3 protein: CASSFAVAGGVVNDQFF
CDR3 DNA: TGCGCCAGCAGCTTCGCGGTAGCGGGAGGGGTCGTCAATGACCAGTTCTTC

clone size: .
J gene: TRBJ2-5
D gene: .
V gene: TRBV6-5
CDR3 protein: CTSSYKAGRRETQYF
CDR3 DNA: TGTACCAGCAGTTACAAGGCAGGGAGAAGGGAGACCCAGTACTTC

clone size: many
J gene: TRBJ1-5
D gene: .
V gene: TRBV5-6
CDR3 protein: CASSQMRQAFNQPQHF
CDR3 DNA: TGTGCCAGCAGCCAAATGAGACAGGCCTTCAATCAGCCCCAGCATTTT

clone size: .
J gene: TRBJ2-1
D gene: TRBD1
V gene: TRBV5-4
CDR3 protein: CANSSGTGINEQFF
CDR3 DNA: TGTGCCAACAGTTCCGGGACAGGGATCAATGAGCAGTTCTTC

clone size: .
J gene: TRBJ2-7
D gene: .
V gene: TRBV4-2
CDR3 protein: CASSSCGKGYEQYF
CDR3 DNA: TGTGCCAGCAGTTCCTGCGGGAAGGGCTACGAGCAGTACTTC

clone size: .
J gene: TRBJ2-4
D gene: .
V gene: TRBV7-9
CDR3 protein: CASSSSEYGLVRNIQYF
CDR3 DNA: TGTGCCAGCAGCTCCTCCGAGTACGGGCTAGTCAGAAACATTCAGTACTTC